The TCR beta chain under discussion was sequenced for a study of T cells in Graves' hyperthyroidism and ophthalmopathy. For the study at large: Prior to any treatment, at the point of initial diagnosis, peripheral blood was collected.

This clonotype has a count of ten or more. Its specificity is not known. With 3 bases removed from V and 3 bases from J, the gap between germline ends came to 6 bases. CDR1 and CDR2 (germline): SGHTA, FQGNSA. The CDR3 extends over 13 amino acids. Study conclusions and caveats: Ophthalmopathy stood apart from stable hyperthyroidism in a 13 V-J model. Ophthalmopathy got predicted by the model a median approximately six months before its onset.

From RNA transcripts, TCR beta CDR3 regions were amplified. HTBI primers were employed in a first-round RT-PCR of the TCR CDR3. TCRdb processed the multiplex PCR reads anew with MiXCR; each CDR3 protein has one entry. The table includes some 760,000 distinct CDR3 sequences, about 15% detected once. The receptor's source is a woman aged 18-29 years with Graves' hyperthyroidism. Sequenced input: blood. The J gene is TRBJ2-1, the V gene TRBV7-2; D is unresolved. Here the CDR3 reads CASSFGRYNEQFF. CDR3 DNA: TGTGCCAGCAGCTTTGGACGCTACAATGAGCAGTTCTTC.